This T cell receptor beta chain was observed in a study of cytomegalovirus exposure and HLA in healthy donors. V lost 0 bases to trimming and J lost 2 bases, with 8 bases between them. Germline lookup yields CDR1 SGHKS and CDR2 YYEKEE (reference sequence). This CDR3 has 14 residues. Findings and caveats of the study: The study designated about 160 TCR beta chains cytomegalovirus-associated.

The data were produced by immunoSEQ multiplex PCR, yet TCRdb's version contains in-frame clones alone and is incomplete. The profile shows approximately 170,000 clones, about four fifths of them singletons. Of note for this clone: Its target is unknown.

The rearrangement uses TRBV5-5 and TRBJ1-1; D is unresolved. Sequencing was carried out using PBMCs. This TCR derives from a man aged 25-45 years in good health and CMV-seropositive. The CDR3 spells CASSLATTNTEAFF. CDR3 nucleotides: TGTGCCAGCAGCTTGGCCACAACAAACACTGAAGCTTTCTTT.